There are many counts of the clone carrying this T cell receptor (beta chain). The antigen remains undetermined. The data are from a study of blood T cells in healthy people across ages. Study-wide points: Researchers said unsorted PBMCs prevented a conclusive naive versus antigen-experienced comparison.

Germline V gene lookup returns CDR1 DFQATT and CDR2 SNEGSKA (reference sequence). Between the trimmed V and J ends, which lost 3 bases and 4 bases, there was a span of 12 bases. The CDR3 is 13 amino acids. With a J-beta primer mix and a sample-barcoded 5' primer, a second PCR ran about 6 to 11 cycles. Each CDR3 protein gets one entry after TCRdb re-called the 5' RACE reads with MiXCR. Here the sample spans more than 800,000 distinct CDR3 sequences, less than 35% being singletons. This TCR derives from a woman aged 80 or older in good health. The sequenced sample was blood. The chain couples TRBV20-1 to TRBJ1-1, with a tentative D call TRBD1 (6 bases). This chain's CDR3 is CSASGGRVTEAFF. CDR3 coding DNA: TGCAGTGCTAGCGGGGGGCGCGTCACTGAAGCTTTCTTT.